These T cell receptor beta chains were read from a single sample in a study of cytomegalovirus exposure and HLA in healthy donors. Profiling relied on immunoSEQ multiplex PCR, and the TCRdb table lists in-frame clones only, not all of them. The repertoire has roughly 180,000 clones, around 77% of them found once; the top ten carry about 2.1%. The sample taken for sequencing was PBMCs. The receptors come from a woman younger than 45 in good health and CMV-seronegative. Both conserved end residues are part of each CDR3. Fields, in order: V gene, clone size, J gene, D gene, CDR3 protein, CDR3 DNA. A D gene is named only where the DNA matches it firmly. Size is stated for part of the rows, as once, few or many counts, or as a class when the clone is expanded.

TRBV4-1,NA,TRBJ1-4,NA,CASSHQADEKLFF,TGCGCCAGCAGCCACCAAGCGGATGAAAAACTGTTTTTT
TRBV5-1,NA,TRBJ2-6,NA,CASSFSVGANVLTF,TGCGCCAGCAGCTTTTCCGTTGGGGCCAACGTCCTGACTTTC
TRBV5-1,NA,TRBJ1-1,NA,CASSSDSLNTEAFF,TGCGCCAGCAGCTCTGACAGCTTGAACACTGAAGCTTTCTTT
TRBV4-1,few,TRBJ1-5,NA,CASSQVETGYSNQPQHF,TGCGCCAGCAGCCAAGTTGAAACAGGTTATAGCAATCAGCCCCAGCATTTT
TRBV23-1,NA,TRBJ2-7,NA,CASSLRGRDEQYF,TGCGCCAGCAGTCTTAGGGGCAGGGACGAGCAGTACTTC
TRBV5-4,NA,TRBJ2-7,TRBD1,CASSLAGGAPLGEQYF,TGTGCCAGCAGCTTGGCAGGGGGCGCCCCACTGGGGGAGCAGTACTTC
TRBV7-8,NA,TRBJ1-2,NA,CASSSRTAYFGYTF,TGTGCCAGCAGCTCCCGGACAGCCTATTTTGGCTACACCTTC
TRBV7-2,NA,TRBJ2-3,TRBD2,CASGRGVGTDTQYF,TGTGCCAGCGGCCGGGGGGTCGGCACAGATACGCAGTATTTT
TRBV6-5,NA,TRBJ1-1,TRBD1,CASSYLDRETEAFF,TGTGCCAGCAGTTACTTGGACAGGGAAACTGAAGCTTTCTTT
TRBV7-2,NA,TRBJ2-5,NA,CASSLDRAVETQYF,TGTGCCAGCAGCTTAGACAGGGCGGTTGAGACCCAGTACTTC
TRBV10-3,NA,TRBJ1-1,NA,CAISESGGPEAFF,TGTGCCATCAGTGAGTCAGGTGGGCCTGAAGCTTTCTTT
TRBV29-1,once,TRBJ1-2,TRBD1,CSVSDRGGYGYTF,TGCAGCGTTTCTGACAGGGGCGGCTATGGCTACACCTTC
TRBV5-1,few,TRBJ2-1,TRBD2,CASSLVLAGGRGEQFF,TGCGCCAGCAGCTTGGTACTAGCGGGGGGAAGGGGTGAGCAGTTCTTC
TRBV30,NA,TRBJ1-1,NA,CAWSVPLGRGNTEAFF,TGTGCCTGGAGTGTACCCCTCGGACGGGGGAACACTGAAGCTTTCTTT
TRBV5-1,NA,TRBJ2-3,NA,CASSLGGKSTDTQYF,TGCGCCAGCAGCTTGGGAGGGAAGAGCACAGATACGCAGTATTTT
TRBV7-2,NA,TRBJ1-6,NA,CASSSPGGTGNSPLHF,TGTGCCAGCAGCTCCCCGGGAGGGACGGGTAATTCACCCCTCCACTTT
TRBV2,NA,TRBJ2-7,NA,CASRGREGEQYF,TGTGCCAGCAGGGGTCGGGAAGGCGAGCAGTACTTC
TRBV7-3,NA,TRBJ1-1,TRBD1,CASSLHPGQGVEAFF,TGTGCCAGCAGTTTACACCCAGGACAGGGGGTTGAAGCTTTCTTT
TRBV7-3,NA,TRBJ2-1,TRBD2,CASSSPLAGGNNEQFF,TGTGCCAGCAGCTCCCCTCTAGCGGGGGGGAACAATGAGCAGTTCTTC
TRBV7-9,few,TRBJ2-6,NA,CASSFTGSGANVLTF,TGTGCCAGCAGCTTTACAGGTTCTGGGGCCAACGTCCTGACTTTC
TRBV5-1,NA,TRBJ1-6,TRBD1,CASSLGPQGHSSPLHF,TGCGCCAGCAGCCTGGGACCACAGGGGCACAGTTCACCCCTCCACTTT
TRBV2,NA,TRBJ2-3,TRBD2,CASKGTSGGERQYF,TGTGCCAGCAAGGGGACTAGCGGGGGGGAAAGGCAGTATTTT
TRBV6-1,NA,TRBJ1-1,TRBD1,CASIEGTGGTEAFF,TGTGCCAGCATCGAAGGGACAGGGGGGACTGAAGCTTTCTTT
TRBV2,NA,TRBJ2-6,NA,CASSERGRAGANVLTF,TGTGCCAGCAGTGAAAGGGGCAGGGCTGGGGCCAACGTCCTGACTTTC
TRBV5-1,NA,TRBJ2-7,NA,CASSFGQSYEQYF,TGCGCCAGCAGCTTTGGACAGTCCTACGAGCAGTACTTC
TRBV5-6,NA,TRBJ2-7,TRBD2,CASSSVITSGGPSYEQYF,TGTGCCAGCAGTTCTGTAATAACTAGCGGGGGCCCCTCCTACGAGCAGTACTTC
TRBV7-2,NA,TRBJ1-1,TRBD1,CASSLTGGNTEAFF,TGTGCCAGCAGCTTGACAGGGGGCAACACTGAAGCTTTCTTT
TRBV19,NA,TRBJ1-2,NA,CASSAPRVDYGYTF,TGTGCCAGTAGTGCGCCTCGGGTAGACTATGGCTACACCTTC
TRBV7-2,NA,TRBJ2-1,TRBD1,CASSFRQGSSYNEQFF,TGTGCCAGCAGCTTTCGACAGGGTAGCTCCTACAATGAGCAGTTCTTC
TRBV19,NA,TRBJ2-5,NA,CASSQGGGGRTQYF,TGTGCCAGTAGTCAAGGAGGGGGGGGTAGGACCCAGTACTTC
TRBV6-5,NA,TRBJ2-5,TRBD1,CASSYYAGTVQETQYF,TGTGCCAGCAGTTACTACGCCGGGACAGTCCAAGAGACCCAGTACTTC
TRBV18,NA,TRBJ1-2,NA,CASSSGGINGYTF,TGTGCCAGCTCCTCGGGAGGGATCAATGGCTACACCTTC
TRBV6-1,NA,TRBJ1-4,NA,CASSGRGWANEKLFF,TGTGCCAGCAGCGGGCGGGGTTGGGCTAATGAAAAACTGTTTTTT
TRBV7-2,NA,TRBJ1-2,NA,CASSPWRVYGYTF,TGTGCCAGCAGCCCATGGAGGGTCTATGGCTACACCTTC
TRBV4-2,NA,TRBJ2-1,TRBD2,CASSQGALAGVEQFF,TGTGCCAGCAGCCAAGGGGCACTAGCGGGGGTCGAGCAGTTCTTC
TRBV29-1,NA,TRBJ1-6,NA,CSVMNGNSPLHF,TGCAGCGTGATGAACGGTAATTCACCCCTCCACTTT
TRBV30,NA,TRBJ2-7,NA,CAWSLLGEQYF,TGTGCCTGGTCTCTCCTAGGCGAGCAGTACTTC
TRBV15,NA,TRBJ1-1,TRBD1,CATSVHRGNTEAFF,TGTGCCACCAGCGTACACAGGGGAAACACTGAAGCTTTCTTT
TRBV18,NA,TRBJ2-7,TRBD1,CASSPTLTGSAYEQYF,TGTGCCAGCTCACCTACTTTGACAGGGTCCGCCTACGAGCAGTACTTC
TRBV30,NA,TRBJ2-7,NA,CAWNMGPPYEQYF,TGTGCCTGGAATATGGGGCCACCCTACGAGCAGTACTTC
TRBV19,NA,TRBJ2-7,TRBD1,CASSYRDRFLDEQYF,TGTGCCAGTAGTTACCGGGACAGGTTCCTCGACGAGCAGTACTTC
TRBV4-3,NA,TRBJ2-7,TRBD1,CASSRTTGEGYEQYF,TGCGCCAGCAGCCGAACTACAGGGGAAGGCTACGAGCAGTACTTC
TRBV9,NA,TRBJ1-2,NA,CASSKQGLNGYTF,TGTGCCAGCAGTAAACAGGGATTGAATGGCTACACCTTC
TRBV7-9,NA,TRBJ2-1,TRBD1,CASSFSTGADEQFF,TGTGCCAGCAGCTTCTCGACAGGGGCCGATGAGCAGTTCTTC
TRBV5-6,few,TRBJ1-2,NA,CASSLWLLPANSHGYTF,TGTGCCAGCAGCTTGTGGCTCCTCCCAGCAAACAGTCATGGCTACACCTTC
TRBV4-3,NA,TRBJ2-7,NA,CASSHVSGEASYEQYF,TGCGCCAGCAGCCACGTGTCGGGGGAAGCTAGCTACGAGCAGTACTTC
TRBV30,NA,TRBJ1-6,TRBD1,CAWSVGGGLSPLHF,TGTGCCTGGAGTGTTGGAGGGGGCTTGTCACCCCTCCACTTT
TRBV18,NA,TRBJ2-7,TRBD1,CASSPRAPGQGVIEQYF,TGTGCCAGCTCACCCCGAGCCCCGGGACAGGGGGTTATCGAGCAGTACTTC
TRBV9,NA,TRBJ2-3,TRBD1,CASGRDRGQTDTQYF,TGTGCCAGCGGCCGGGACAGGGGGCAGACAGATACGCAGTATTTT
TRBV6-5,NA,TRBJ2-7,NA,CASSLRGYEQYF,TGTGCCAGCAGCCTGAGAGGCTACGAGCAGTACTTC
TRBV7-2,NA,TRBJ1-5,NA,CASSQFDGANQPQHF,TGTGCCAGCAGCCAGTTCGATGGAGCCAATCAGCCCCAGCATTTT
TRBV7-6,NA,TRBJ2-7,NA,CASGPGGSNEQYF,TGTGCCAGCGGACCGGGGGGCTCCAACGAGCAGTACTTC
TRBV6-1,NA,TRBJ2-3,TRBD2,CASSDGGRLADSTDTQYF,TGTGCCAGCAGTGATGGGGGGAGGCTAGCGGATTCCACAGATACGCAGTATTTT
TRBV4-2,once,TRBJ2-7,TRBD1,CASSQDENRGHGEQYF,TGTGCCAGCAGCCAAGACGAGAACAGGGGGCACGGCGAGCAGTACTTC
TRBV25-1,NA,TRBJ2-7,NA,CASSAYRYPYEQYF,TGTGCCAGCAGTGCGTACAGGTATCCCTACGAGCAGTACTTC